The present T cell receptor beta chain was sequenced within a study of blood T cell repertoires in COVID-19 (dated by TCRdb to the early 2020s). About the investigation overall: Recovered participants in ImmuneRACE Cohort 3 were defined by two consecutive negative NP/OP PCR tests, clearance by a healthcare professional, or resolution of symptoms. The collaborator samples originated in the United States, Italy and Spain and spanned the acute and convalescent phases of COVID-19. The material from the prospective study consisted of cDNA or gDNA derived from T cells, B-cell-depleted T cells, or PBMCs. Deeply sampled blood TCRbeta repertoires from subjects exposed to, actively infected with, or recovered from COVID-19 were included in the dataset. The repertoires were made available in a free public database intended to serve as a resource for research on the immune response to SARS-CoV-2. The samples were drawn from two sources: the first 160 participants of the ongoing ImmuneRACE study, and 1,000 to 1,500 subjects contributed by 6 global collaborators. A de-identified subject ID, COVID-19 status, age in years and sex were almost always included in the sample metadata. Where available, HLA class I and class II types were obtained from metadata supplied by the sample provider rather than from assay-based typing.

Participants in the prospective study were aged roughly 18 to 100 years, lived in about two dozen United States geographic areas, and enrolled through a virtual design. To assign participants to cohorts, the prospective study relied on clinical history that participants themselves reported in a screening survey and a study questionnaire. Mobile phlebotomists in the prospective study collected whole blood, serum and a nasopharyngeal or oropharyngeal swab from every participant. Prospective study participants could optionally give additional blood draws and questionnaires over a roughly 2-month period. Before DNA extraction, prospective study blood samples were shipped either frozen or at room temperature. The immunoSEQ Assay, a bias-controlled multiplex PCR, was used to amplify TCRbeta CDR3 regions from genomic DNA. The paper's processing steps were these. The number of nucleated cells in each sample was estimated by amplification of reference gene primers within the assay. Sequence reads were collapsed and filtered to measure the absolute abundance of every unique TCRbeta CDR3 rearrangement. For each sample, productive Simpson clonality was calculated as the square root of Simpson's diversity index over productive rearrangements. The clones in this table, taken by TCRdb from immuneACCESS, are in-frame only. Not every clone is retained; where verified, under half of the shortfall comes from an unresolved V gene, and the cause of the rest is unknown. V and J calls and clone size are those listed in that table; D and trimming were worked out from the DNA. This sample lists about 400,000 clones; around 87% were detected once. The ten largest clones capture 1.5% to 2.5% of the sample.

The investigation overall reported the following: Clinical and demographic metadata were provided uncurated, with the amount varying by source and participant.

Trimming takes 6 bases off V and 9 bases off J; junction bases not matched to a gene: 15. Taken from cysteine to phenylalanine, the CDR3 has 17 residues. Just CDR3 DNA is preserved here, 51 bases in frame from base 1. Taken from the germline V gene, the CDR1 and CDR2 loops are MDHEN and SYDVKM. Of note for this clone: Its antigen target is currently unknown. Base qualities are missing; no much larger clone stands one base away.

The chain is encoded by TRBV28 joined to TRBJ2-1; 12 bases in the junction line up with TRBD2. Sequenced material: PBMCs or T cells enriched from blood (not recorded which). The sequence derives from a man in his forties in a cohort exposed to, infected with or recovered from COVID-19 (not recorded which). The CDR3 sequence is CASRGWGTSGPISEQFF. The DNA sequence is TGTGCCAGCAGGGGTTGGGGGACTAGCGGGCCGATTAGTGAGCAGTTCTTC.